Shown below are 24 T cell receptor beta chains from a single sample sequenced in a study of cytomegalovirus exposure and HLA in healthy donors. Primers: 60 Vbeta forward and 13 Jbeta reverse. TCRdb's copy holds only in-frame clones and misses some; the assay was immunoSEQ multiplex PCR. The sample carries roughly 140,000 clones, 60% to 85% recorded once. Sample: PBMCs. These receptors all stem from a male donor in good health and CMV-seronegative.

CDR3 loop: CASLSGQGATDEQFF. The CDR3 DNA sequence: TGTGCTAGTCTTTCCGGACAGGGGGCTACGGATGAGCAGTTCTTC. The chain combines TRBV12-5 with TRBJ2-1; 11 nucleotides line up with TRBD1. Trimming removed 8 bases from V and 8 bases from J; junction bases left unmatched: 11. CDR1 and CDR2 from the germline V gene are LGHNT and FRNRAP. CDR3 size: 15 residues.

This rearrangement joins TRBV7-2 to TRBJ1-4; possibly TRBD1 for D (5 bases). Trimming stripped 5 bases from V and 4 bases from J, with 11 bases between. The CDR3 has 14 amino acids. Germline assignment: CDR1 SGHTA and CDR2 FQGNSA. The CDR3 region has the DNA TGTGCCAGCAGCCCCAGACAGAGTAATGAAAAACTGTTTTTT. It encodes CASSPRQSNEKLFF.

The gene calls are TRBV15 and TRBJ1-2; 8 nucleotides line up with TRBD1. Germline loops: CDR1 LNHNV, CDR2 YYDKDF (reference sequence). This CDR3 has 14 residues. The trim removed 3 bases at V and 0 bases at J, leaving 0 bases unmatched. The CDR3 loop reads CATSRGQANYGYTF. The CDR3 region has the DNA TGTGCCACCAGCAGGGGACAGGCTAACTATGGCTACACCTTC.

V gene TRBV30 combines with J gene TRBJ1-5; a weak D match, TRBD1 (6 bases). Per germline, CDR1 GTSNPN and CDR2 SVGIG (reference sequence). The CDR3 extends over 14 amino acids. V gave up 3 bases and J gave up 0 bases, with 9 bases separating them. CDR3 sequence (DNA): TGTGCCTGGAGACAGGGCAATAGCAATCAGCCCCAGCATTTT. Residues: CAWRQGNSNQPQHF.

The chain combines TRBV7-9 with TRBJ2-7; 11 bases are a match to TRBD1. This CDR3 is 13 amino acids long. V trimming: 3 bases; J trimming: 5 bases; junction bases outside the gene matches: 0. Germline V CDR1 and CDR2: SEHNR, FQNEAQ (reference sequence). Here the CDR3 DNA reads TGTGCCAGCAGCTTGGGACAGGGGGACGAGCAGTACTTC. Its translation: CASSLGQGDEQYF.

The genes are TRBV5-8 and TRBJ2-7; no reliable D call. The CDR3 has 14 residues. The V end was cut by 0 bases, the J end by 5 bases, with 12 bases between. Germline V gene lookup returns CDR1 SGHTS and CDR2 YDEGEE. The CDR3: CASSLAVRSNEQYF. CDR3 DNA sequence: TGTGCCAGCAGCTTGGCCGTCAGGTCTAACGAGCAGTACTTC.

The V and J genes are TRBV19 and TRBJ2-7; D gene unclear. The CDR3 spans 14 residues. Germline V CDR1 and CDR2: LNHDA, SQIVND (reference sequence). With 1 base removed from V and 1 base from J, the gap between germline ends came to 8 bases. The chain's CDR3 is CASSIAQESYEQYF. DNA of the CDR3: TGTGCCAGTAGTATAGCGCAGGAATCCTACGAGCAGTACTTC.

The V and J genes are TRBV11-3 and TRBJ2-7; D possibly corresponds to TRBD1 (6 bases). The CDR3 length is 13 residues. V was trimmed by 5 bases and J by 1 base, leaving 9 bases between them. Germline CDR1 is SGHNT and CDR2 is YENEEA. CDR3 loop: CASSLGQSYEQYF. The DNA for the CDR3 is TGTGCCAGCAGCCTCGGACAGTCCTACGAGCAGTACTTC. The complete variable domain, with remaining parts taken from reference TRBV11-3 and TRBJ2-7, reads EAGVVQSPRYKIIEKKQPVAFWCNPISGHNTLYWYLQNLGQGPELLIRYENEEAVDDSQLPKDRFSAERLKGVDSTLKIQPAELGDSAVYLCASSLGQSYEQYFGPGTRLTVT.

In nucleotides, the CDR3 is TGTGCCAGCAGTCAAGGGACTAGCGGGAGAAGCGAGCAGTACTTC. As protein: CASSQGTSGRSEQYF. The rearrangement uses TRBV6-5 and TRBJ2-7, with 14 bases that match TRBD2. The CDR3 runs 15 residues. J lost 6 bases, V lost 5 bases, and 6 bases had no gene match. Germline CDR1 is MNHEY and CDR2 is SVGAGI.

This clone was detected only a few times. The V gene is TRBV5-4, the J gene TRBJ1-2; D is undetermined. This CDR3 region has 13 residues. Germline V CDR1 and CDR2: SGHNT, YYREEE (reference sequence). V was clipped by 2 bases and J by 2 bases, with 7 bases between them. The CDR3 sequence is CASSFGGNYGYTF. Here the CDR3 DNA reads TGTGCCAGCAGCTTCGGAGGGAACTATGGCTACACCTTC.

CDR3 residues: CASSWGLAGVNNEQFF. DNA for the CDR3: TGCGCCAGCAGCTGGGGACTAGCGGGGGTGAACAATGAGCAGTTCTTC. This chain connects TRBV5-1 to TRBJ2-1, with TRBD2 matching over 14 bases. The CDR3 totals 16 residues. CDR1 is SGHRS and CDR2 is YFSETQ in the germline V gene. V trimming: 3 bases; J trimming: 5 bases; junction bases outside the gene matches: 4.

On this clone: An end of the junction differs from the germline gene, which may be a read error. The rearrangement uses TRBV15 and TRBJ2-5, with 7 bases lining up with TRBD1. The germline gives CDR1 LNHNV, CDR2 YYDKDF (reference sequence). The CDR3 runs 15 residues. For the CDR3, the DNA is TGTTCCACCAGCAGAAACACAGGGGTGCGGGAGACCCAGTACTTC. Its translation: CSTSRNTGVRETQYF.

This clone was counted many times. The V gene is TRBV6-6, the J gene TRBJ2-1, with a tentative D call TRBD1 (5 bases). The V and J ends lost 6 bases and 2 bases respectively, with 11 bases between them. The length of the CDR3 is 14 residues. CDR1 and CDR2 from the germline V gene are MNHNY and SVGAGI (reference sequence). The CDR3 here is CASSPPDTYNEQFF. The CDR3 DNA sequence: TGTGCCAGCAGCCCACCGGACACCTACAATGAGCAGTTCTTC.

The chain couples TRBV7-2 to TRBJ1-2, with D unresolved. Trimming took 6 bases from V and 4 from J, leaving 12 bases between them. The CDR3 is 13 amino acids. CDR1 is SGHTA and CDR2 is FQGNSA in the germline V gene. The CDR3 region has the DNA TGTGCCAGCAGTTTAAGTTCCGGCTATGGCTACACCTTC. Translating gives CASSLSSGYGYTF.

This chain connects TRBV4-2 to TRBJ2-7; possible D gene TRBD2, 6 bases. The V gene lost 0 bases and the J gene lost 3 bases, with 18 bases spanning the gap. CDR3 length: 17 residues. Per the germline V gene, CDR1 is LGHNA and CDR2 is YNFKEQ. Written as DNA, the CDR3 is TGTGCCAGCAGCCAAGATGGACTCAACGCGGGGCTCTACGAGCAGTACTTC. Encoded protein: CASSQDGLNAGLYEQYF.

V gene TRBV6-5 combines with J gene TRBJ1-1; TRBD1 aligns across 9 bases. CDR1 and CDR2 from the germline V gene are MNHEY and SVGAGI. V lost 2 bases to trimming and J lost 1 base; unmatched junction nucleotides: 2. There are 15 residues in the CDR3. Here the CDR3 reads CASSYLGQGNTEAFF. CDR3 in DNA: TGTGCCAGCAGTTACCTGGGACAGGGGAACACTGAAGCTTTCTTT.

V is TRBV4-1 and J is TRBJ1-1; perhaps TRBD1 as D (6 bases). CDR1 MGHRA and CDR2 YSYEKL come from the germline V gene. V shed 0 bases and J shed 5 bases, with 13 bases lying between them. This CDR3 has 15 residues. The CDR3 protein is CASSQENAGATEAFF. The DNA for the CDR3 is TGCGCCAGCAGCCAAGAGAATGCAGGGGCTACTGAAGCTTTCTTT.

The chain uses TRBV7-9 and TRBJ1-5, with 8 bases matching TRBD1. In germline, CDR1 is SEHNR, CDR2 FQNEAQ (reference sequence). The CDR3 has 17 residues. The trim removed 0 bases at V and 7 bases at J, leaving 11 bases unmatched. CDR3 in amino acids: CASSLALRTGWVQPQHF. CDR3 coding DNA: TGTGCCAGCAGCTTAGCGCTCAGGACAGGGTGGGTGCAGCCCCAGCATTTT.

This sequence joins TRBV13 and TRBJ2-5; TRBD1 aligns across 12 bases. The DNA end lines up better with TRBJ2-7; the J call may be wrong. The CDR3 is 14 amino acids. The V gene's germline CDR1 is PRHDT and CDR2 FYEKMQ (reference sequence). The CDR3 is CASSQRDRGLEQYF. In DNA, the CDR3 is TGTGCCAGCAGCCAACGGGACAGGGGGCTCGAGCAGTACTTC.

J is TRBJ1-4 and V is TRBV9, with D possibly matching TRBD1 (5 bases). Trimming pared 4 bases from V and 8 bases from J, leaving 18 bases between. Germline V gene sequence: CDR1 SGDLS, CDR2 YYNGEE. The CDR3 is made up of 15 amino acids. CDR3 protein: CASSSRGRRDEKLFF. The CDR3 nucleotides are TGTGCCAGCAGCTCAAGGGGCCGGAGGGACGAAAAACTGTTTTTT.

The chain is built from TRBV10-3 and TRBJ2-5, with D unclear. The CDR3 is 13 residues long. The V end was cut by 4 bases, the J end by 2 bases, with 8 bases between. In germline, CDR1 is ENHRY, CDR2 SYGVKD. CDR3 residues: CAISVRIQETQYF. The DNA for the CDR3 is TGTGCCATCAGTGTTCGTATTCAAGAGACCCAGTACTTC.

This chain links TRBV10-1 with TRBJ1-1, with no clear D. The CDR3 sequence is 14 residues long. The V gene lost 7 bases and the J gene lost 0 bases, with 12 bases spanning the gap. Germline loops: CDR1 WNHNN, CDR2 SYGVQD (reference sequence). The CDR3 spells CASMRVIMNTEAFF. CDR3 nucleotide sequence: TGCGCCAGCATGAGGGTTATTATGAACACTGAAGCTTTCTTT.

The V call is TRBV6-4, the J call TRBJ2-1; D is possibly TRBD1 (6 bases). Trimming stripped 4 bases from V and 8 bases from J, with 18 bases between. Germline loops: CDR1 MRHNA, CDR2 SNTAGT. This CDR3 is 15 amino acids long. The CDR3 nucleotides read TGTGCCAGCAGTGTCTTGGGGGCAGGCTTCGATGAGCAGTTCTTC. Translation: CASSVLGAGFDEQFF.

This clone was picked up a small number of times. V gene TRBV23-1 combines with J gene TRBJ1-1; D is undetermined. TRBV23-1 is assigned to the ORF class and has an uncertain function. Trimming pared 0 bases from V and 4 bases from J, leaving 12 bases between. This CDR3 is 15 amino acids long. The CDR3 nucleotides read TGCGCCAGCAGTCAATCGGCAGGTGGTTGCACTGAAGCTTTCTTT. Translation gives CASSQSAGGCTEAFF.